This TCR beta chain was sequenced for a study of cytomegalovirus exposure and HLA in healthy donors. Overall study results and limits: Most observed TCR sequences were rare, whereas some public TCRs were detected in many donors.

Amplification used 60 Vbeta primers and 13 Jbeta primers. Assay: immunoSEQ multiplex PCR; the TCRdb copy retains only in-frame clones and omits some. The listing records 65,000 to 80,000 clones. A note on this clone: Its antigen remains unidentified.

Germline assignment: CDR1 SGDLS and CDR2 YYNGEE. The trim removed 3 bases at V and 5 bases at J, leaving 5 bases unmatched. The CDR3 is made up of 14 amino acids. This chain links TRBV9 with TRBJ2-5; the match to TRBD1 covers 9 bases. The clonotype originates from a man aged 30-40 years in good health and CMV-seronegative. The sample comprised PBMCs. The CDR3: CASSAQGASETQYF. The CDR3 DNA reads TGTGCCAGCAGCGCACAGGGGGCGAGTGAGACCCAGTACTTC.